This T cell receptor (beta chain) emerged from a study of cytomegalovirus exposure and HLA in healthy donors. Study-level findings and limits: It was reportedly the case that the classifier diagnosed cytomegalovirus status with high specificity and sensitivity.

Primers for the PCR totalled 60 Vbeta and 13 Jbeta. Sequencing was performed with immunoSEQ multiplex PCR; in TCRdb, only in-frame clones are kept and a portion is missing. The data show about 96,000 clones, roughly 74% seen once. V dropped 0 bases and J dropped 2; count of bases not matched to a gene: 12. The CDR3 has 18 amino acids. Germline values: CDR1 SGHNT, CDR2 YENEEA. With respect to this clone: Antigen: not known.

What was sequenced was PBMCs. This receptor was obtained from a woman in her 70s in good health and CMV-seropositive. V usage is TRBV11-3 and J usage is TRBJ1-2; the match to TRBD1 covers 7 bases. CDR3 amino acids: CASSLDRIRDSINYGYTF. The CDR3 DNA sequence: TGTGCCAGCAGCTTAGATCGGATACGGGACAGCATAAACTATGGCTACACCTTC.